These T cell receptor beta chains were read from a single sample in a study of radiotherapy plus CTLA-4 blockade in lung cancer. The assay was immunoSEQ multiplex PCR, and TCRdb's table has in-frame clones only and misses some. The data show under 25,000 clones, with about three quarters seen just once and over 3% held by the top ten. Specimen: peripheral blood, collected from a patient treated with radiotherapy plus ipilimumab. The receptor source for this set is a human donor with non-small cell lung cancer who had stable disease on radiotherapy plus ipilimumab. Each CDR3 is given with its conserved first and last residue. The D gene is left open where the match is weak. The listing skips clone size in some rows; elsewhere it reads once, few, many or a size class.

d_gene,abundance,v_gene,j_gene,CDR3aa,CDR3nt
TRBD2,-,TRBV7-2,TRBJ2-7,CASSLSGGRYEQYF,TGTGCCAGCAGCTTATCCGGCGGGAGGTACGAGCAGTACTTC
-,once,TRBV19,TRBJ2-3,CASSRWDTQYF,TGTGCCAGCAGCCGCTGGGATACGCAGTATTTT
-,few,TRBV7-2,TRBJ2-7,CASSPTPGSYEQYF,TGTGCCAGCAGCCCCACCCCAGGCTCCTACGAGCAGTACTTC
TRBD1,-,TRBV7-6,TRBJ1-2,CASSPQDRDSHGYTF,TGTGCCAGCAGCCCGCAAGACCGGGACAGCCATGGCTACACCTTC
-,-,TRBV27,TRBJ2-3,CASSPRSITDTQYF,TGTGCCAGCAGTCCTCGATCTATCACAGATACGCAGTATTTT
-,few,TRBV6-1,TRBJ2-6,CASSPRGGVNVLTF,TGTGCCAGCAGCCCAAGGGGGGGAGTCAACGTCCTGACTTTC
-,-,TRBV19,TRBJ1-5,CASSGWGGQPQHF,TGTGCCAGTAGTGGCTGGGGGGGGCAGCCCCAGCATTTT
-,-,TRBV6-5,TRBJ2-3,CATRGGGTDTQYF,TGTGCCACCCGAGGCGGGGGCACAGATACGCAGTATTTT
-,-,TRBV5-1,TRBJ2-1,CASSPRAMGYNEQFF,TGCGCCAGCAGCCCCAGGGCGATGGGGTACAATGAGCAGTTCTTC
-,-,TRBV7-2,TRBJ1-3,CASSLRRSSGNTIYF,TGTGCCAGCAGCTTAAGACGGAGCTCTGGAAACACCATATATTTT
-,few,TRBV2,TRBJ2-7,CASREDFYEQYF,TGTGCCAGCAGGGAGGACTTCTACGAGCAGTACTTC
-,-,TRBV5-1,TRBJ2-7,CASSLERLGGYEQYF,TGCGCCAGCAGCTTGGAGCGACTCGGGGGCTACGAGCAGTACTTC
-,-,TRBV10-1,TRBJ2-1,CASSGTAGRGQQFF,TGCGCCAGCAGTGGGACGGCGGGTCGAGGTCAGCAGTTCTTC
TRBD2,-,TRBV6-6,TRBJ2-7,CASSYKRELEQYF,TGTGCCAGCAGTTACAAGCGGGAGCTCGAGCAGTACTTC
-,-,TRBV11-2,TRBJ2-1,CASRPRRAEDNEQFF,TGTGCCAGCAGGCCACGAAGAGCGGAGGACAATGAGCAGTTCTTC